This is a list of T cell receptor beta chains from one sample in a study of shared clonotypes between healthy human individuals. Here immunoSEQ multiplex PCR was the method, and the copy in TCRdb shows in-frame clones only, minus some. The repertoire holds approximately 2,200,000 clones, roughly 91% seen once, with around 1.7% in the top ten. Sequencing used naive CD8+ T cells from PBMCs. The origin of the receptors is a man between 18 and 35 years old in good health. Some clones in this sample may be carry-over from other donors' samples. CDR3s include the opening cysteine and the closing phenylalanine or tryptophan. The D gene is left open where the match is weak. Only some rows state a clone size, as once, few, many or a class for expanded clones.

V gene	D gene	J gene	clone size	CDR3 DNA	CDR3 protein
TRBV5-1	TRBD1	TRBJ2-7	-	TGCGCCAGCAGCCACCGGGACAGTCTCTACGAGCAGTACTTC	CASSHRDSLYEQYF
TRBV9	-	TRBJ1-2	-	TGTGCCAGCAGTCCCAGTTCCAACCCAAACTATGGCTACACCTTC	CASSPSSNPNYGYTF
TRBV13	-	TRBJ2-5	-	TGTGCCAGCAGCTTAAGGATTAGAGAGACCCAGTACTTC	CASSLRIRETQYF
TRBV15	-	TRBJ2-7	-	TGTGCCACCAGCAGCGGGGTCCTCTACGAGCAGTACTTC	CATSSGVLYEQYF
TRBV5-4	-	TRBJ2-7	-	TGTGCCAGCAGATCGGTGGGCGGGGCCTCCTACGAGCAGTACTTC	CASRSVGGASYEQYF
TRBV14	-	TRBJ1-1	-	TGTGCCAGCAGCCAAGTGCGGTTGAACACTGAAGCTTTCTTT	CASSQVRLNTEAFF
TRBV7-3	TRBD2	TRBJ2-1	-	TGTGCCAGCAGCCCAAGACTAGCGGGACACAATGAGCAGTTCTTC	CASSPRLAGHNEQFF
TRBV23-1	TRBD1	TRBJ1-1	-	TGCGCCAGCAGTCATCAAGCGACAGGGGGCTTGATCACTGAAGCTTTCTTT	CASSHQATGGLITEAFF
TRBV7-6	-	TRBJ2-6	-	TGTGCCAGCAGCTTACGGGGTTCTGGGGCCAACGTCCTGACTTTC	CASSLRGSGANVLTF
TRBV5-6	-	TRBJ1-2	-	TGTGCCAGCAGCTTGGGAAACACTGGTTATGGCTACACCTTC	CASSLGNTGYGYTF
TRBV27	TRBD1	TRBJ2-3	-	TGTGCCAGCAGTTTATCTAAGGGGGCTGGGGATACGCAGTATTTT	CASSLSKGAGDTQYF
TRBV2	-	TRBJ2-1	few	TGTGCCAGCAGTGAGCTAGCAGGCCGGGAGCAGTTCTTC	CASSELAGREQFF
TRBV27	-	TRBJ2-7	-	TGTGCCAGCAGTTTAAAAAGGTGGGGGAACTACGAGCAGTACTTC	CASSLKRWGNYEQYF
TRBV11-2	-	TRBJ1-2	-	TGTGCCAGCAGCTCAATAGCCAAGGCCTATGGCTACACCTTC	CASSSIAKAYGYTF
TRBV27	-	TRBJ2-7	-	TGTGCCAGCAGTTTATCCGGGGGCGAGCAGTACTTC	CASSLSGGEQYF
TRBV7-3	-	TRBJ2-1	-	TGTGCCAGCAGCTTCGTTCGTCGGGGACGGCAAAGTAATGAGCAGTTCTTC	CASSFVRRGRQSNEQFF
TRBV6-4	-	TRBJ2-1	-	TGTGCCAGCAGTGCCGGCCAGGGGTATGAGCAGTTCTTC	CASSAGQGYEQFF
TRBV5-1	TRBD1	TRBJ2-2	once	TGCGCCAGCAGCATTGGGACAGCCCCCGGGGAGCTGTTTTTT	CASSIGTAPGELFF
TRBV5-4	TRBD1	TRBJ2-7	-	TGTGCCAGCAGCTTGGGGACAGGGAAGGGCGAGCAGTACTTC	CASSLGTGKGEQYF
TRBV29-1	-	TRBJ2-7	-	TGCAGCGCCGGGGTTATTTGGGAGCAGTACTTC	CSAGVIWEQYF
TRBV7-9	-	TRBJ2-5	-	TGTGCCAGCAGCTTAGTCGGCGGGGAGACCCAGTACTTC	CASSLVGGETQYF
TRBV19	TRBD2	TRBJ2-7	-	TGTGCCAGTAGTATTGCCGGGACTAGCAGCCCCTACGAGCAGTACTTC	CASSIAGTSSPYEQYF
TRBV9	-	TRBJ2-1	-	TGTGCCAGCAGCGTAGGAGACTCATACACCTACAATGAGCAGTTCTTC	CASSVGDSYTYNEQFF
TRBV2	-	TRBJ1-1	-	TGTGCCAGCAGTGAAAGGGCCACTGAAGCTTTCTTT	CASSERATEAFF
TRBV5-1	-	TRBJ2-5	-	TGCGCCAGCAGCAGCAGGTTGGAGGAGACCCAGTACTTC	CASSSRLEETQYF
TRBV4-2	TRBD2	TRBJ2-1	-	TGTGCCAGCAGCCAAGATGGGGGGGGACTAGCGTACAATGAGCAGTTCTTC	CASSQDGGGLAYNEQFF
TRBV4-1	-	TRBJ2-5	-	TGCGCCAGCAGCCAAGCCCCCGCCTCAGCAGAGACCCAGTACTTC	CASSQAPASAETQYF
TRBV14	-	TRBJ2-2	-	TGTGCCGGCAGCCAAGACGGCTCCGACACCGGGGAGCTGTTTTTT	CAGSQDGSDTGELFF
TRBV28	-	TRBJ1-1	-	TGTGCCAGCAGTTTACGAGTCATGAACACTGAAGCTTTCTTT	CASSLRVMNTEAFF
TRBV28	-	TRBJ2-7	-	TGTGCCAGCAGTTTAGCAGGGGACCGATACGAGCAGTACTTC	CASSLAGDRYEQYF
TRBV16	TRBD2	TRBJ2-1	few	TGTGCCAGCAGCCAATTGAGGCGGGAGGGCTACAATGAGCAGTTCTTC	CASSQLRREGYNEQFF
TRBV11-1	-	TRBJ2-7	-	TGTGCCAGCAGCTTAGTACTCAGTCTAGACGAGCAGTACTTC	CASSLVLSLDEQYF
TRBV6-1	-	TRBJ2-7	-	TGTGCCACCCCGGGGCCCCAGGGGTACGAGCAGTACTTC	CATPGPQGYEQYF
TRBV10-3	TRBD1	TRBJ1-1	-	TGTGCCATCAGTGAGACGACTCAGGGGGCCTGGACTGAAGCTTTCTTT	CAISETTQGAWTEAFF
TRBV10-3	TRBD1	TRBJ1-1	-	TGTGCCATACCGGGACAGGGGGCTTCGCCGAACACTGAAGCTTTCTTT	CAIPGQGASPNTEAFF
TRBV27	-	TRBJ2-2	-	TGTGCCAGCAGTTTATCGAGGGCCGTCCGACCGAACACCGGGGAGCTGTTTTTT	CASSLSRAVRPNTGELFF
TRBV27	-	TRBJ2-7	-	TGTGCCAGCAGTAGCAGGGCCTCTTCCTACGAGCAGTACTTC	CASSSRASSYEQYF
TRBV7-9	-	TRBJ1-1	-	TGTGCCAGCAGCTCCCCACGGAGGCCTGAGGGGACTGAAGCTTTCTTT	CASSSPRRPEGTEAFF
TRBV10-2	-	TRBJ2-7	-	TGCGCCAGCAGTGAGTCGAGGGTGTCAGGGCAGTACTTC	CASSESRVSGQYF
TRBV7-9	TRBD1	TRBJ1-4	-	TGTGCCAGCAGCTTCGTGTCGGGACAGGGTGAGGAAAAACTGTTTTTT	CASSFVSGQGEEKLFF
TRBV6-1	-	TRBJ1-4	-	TGTGCCAGCAGTGACCCGGACAGCTTTAATGAAAAACTGTTTTTT	CASSDPDSFNEKLFF
TRBV15	-	TRBJ1-1	-	TGTGCCACCAGCGGTAATCTGGCGAACACTGAAGCTTTCTTT	CATSGNLANTEAFF
TRBV15	-	TRBJ2-2	-	TGTGCCACCAGCTCACAACATTCCACCGGGGAGCTGTTTTTT	CATSSQHSTGELFF
TRBV7-9	-	TRBJ1-2	-	TGTGCCAGCAGCCACATAATGGAGAACTTAAACTATGGCTACACCTTC	CASSHIMENLNYGYTF
TRBV27	-	TRBJ2-1	-	TGTGCCAGCAGTTTAAGGGGGAGGTACAATGAGCAGTTCTTC	CASSLRGRYNEQFF
TRBV6-1	-	TRBJ2-7	-	TGTGCCAGCAGTGCAGGAGGCGAGCAGTACTTC	CASSAGGEQYF
TRBV2	TRBD1	TRBJ2-1	-	TGTGCCCGGAGGGACAGGTCCTATGAGCAGTTCTTC	CARRDRSYEQFF
TRBV7-8	-	TRBJ2-7	-	TGTGCCAGCAGCCTCTCAGTGGGTGCCCCCTCCTACGAGCAGTACTTC	CASSLSVGAPSYEQYF
TRBV11-2	TRBD2	TRBJ2-7	-	TGTGCCAGCAGCCAGGGACTAGCGGGAGTCCTCTCCTACGAGCAGTACTTC	CASSQGLAGVLSYEQYF
TRBV11-1	-	TRBJ1-1	-	TGTGCCAGCAGCTTAGTGCGGGGGGCCTATGAAGCTTTCTTT	CASSLVRGAYEAFF
TRBV29-1	TRBD2	TRBJ2-1	-	TGCAGCGCATGGGGACTAGGAGGCGATGAGCAGTTCTTC	CSAWGLGGDEQFF
TRBV6-1	TRBD2	TRBJ2-7	-	TGTGCCAGCAGTGACCAGCGGGAGGAAGTACAAGAGCAGTACTTC	CASSDQREEVQEQYF
TRBV7-6	-	TRBJ2-2	once	TGTGCCAGCAGCGCAGCTGTCACCGGGGAGCTGTTTTTT	CASSAAVTGELFF
TRBV9	-	TRBJ2-1	-	TGTGCCAGCAGCGCGGGGGACAGCTATGAGCAGTTCTTC	CASSAGDSYEQFF
TRBV23-1	-	TRBJ2-7	-	TGCGCCAGCAGTCAGTCGGACTACCGAGGACTCTACGAGCAGTACTTC	CASSQSDYRGLYEQYF
TRBV30	-	TRBJ2-1	-	TGTGCCTGGAGTGTCGGGAGTAGCTCCTACAATGAGCAGTTCTTC	CAWSVGSSSYNEQFF
TRBV11-2	-	TRBJ2-1	-	TGTGCCAGCAGCTTAGTGGGCAGGGACCACAATGAGCAGTTCTTC	CASSLVGRDHNEQFF
TRBV28	TRBD1	TRBJ1-5	-	TGTGCCAGCAGTTTGGGTAGGGTACAGGGGACCATAAGCAATCAGCCCCAGCATTTT	CASSLGRVQGTISNQPQHF
TRBV7-9	-	TRBJ1-3	-	TGTGCCAGCAGCGACTCAGTGGAAAACACCATATATTTT	CASSDSVENTIYF
TRBV28	-	TRBJ2-3	-	TGTGCCAGCCTGGGAAGGCCCTTCACAGATACGCAGTATTTT	CASLGRPFTDTQYF